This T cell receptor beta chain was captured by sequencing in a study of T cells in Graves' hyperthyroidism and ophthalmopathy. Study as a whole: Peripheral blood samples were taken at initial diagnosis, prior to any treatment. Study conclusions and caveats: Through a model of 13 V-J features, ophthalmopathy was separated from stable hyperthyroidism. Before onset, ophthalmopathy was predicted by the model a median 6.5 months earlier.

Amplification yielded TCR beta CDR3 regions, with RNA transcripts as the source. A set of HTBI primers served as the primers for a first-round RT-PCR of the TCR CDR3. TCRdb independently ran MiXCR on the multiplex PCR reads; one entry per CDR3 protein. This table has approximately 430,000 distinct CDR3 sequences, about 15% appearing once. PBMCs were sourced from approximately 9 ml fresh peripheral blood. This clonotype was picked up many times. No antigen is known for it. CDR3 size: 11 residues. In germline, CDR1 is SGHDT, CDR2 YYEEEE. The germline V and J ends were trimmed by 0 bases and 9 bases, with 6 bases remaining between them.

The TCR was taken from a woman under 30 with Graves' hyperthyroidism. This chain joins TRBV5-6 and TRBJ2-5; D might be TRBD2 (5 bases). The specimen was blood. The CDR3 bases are TGTGCCAGCAGCTTGGAGGGAGCCCAGTACTTC. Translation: CASSLEGAQYF.